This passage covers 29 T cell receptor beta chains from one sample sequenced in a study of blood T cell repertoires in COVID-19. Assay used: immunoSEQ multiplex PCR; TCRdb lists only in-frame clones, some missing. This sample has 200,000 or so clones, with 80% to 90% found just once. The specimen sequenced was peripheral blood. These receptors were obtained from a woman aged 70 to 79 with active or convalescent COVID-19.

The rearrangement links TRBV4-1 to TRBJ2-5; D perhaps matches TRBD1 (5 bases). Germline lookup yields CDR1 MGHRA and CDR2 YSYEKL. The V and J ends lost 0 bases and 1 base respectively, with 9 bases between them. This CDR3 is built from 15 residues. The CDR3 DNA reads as TGCGCCAGCAGCCAAGACAGGACACTCCAAGAGACCCAGTACTTC. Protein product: CASSQDRTLQETQYF.

The CDR3 loop is CASSGVVGSPWGYTF. The CDR3 DNA sequence: TGTGCCAGCTCCGGGGTTGTAGGGAGCCCCTGGGGCTACACCTTC. V is TRBV11-2 and J is TRBJ1-2; no clear D gene. The CDR3 runs 15 residues. The germline V gene encodes CDR1 SGHAT and CDR2 FQNNGV. The ends were cut back, 8 bases at V and 8 bases at J, with 24 bases in the middle.

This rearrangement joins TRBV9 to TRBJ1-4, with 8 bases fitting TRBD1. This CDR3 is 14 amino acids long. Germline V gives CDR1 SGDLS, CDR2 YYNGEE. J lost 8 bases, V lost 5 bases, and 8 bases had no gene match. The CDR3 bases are TGTGCCAGCAGTGGCAGGGGGCATCGGGAAAAACTGTTTTTT. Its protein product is CASSGRGHREKLFF.

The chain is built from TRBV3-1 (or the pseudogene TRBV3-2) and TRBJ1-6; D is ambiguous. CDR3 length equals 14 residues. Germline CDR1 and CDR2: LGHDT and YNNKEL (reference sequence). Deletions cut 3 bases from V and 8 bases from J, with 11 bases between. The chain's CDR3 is CASSHGRLDSPLHF. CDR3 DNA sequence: TGTGCCAGCAGCCATGGCAGGTTAGATTCACCCCTCCACTTT.

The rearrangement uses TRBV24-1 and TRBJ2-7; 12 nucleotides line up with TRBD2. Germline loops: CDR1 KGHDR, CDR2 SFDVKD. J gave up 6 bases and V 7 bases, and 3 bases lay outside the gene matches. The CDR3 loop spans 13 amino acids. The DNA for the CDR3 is TGTGCCACCAGGGGGACTAGCGGGCCCGAGCAGTACTTC. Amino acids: CATRGTSGPEQYF.

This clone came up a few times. In nucleotides, the CDR3 is TGTGCCAGTAGTCCTTCGGGTGTGGTTAGCAATCAGCCCCAGCATTTT. Its protein product is CASSPSGVVSNQPQHF. The V call is TRBV19, the J call TRBJ1-5; D is unclear. CDR1 and CDR2 from the germline V gene are LNHDA and SQIVND (reference sequence). CDR3 length equals 16 residues. Deletions cut 5 bases from V and 0 bases from J, with 14 bases between. Supplemented by reference TRBV19 and TRBJ1-5, the full variable domain reads DGGITQSPKYLFRKEGQNVTLSCEQNLNHDAMYWYRQDPGQGLRLIYYSQIVNDFQKGDIAEGYSVSREKKESFPLTVTSAQKNPTAFYLCASSPSGVVSNQPQHFGDGTRLSIL.

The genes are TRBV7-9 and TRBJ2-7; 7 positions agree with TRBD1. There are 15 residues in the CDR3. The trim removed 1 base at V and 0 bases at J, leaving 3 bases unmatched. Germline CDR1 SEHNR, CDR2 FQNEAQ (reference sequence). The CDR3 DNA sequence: TGTGCCAGCAGCTTAGGACAGGGTATCTCCTACGAGCAGTACTTC. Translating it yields CASSLGQGISYEQYF.

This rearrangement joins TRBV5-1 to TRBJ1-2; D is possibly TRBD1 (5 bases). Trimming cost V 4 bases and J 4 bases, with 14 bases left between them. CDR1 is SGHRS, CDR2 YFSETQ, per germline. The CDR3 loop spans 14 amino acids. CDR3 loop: CASSDPGGGYGYTF. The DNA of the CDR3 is TGCGCCAGCAGCGACCCCGGGGGTGGCTATGGCTACACCTTC.

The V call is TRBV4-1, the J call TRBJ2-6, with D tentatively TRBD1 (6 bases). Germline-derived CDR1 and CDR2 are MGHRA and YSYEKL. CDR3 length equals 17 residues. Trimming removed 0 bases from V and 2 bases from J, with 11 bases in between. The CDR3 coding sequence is TGCGCCAGCAGCCAAGACCACAGGGCGGCTGGGGCCAACGTCCTGACTTTC. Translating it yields CASSQDHRAAGANVLTF.

The CDR3 bases are TGTGCCAGCTCACCGGCGGGGGAAATCTATGGCTACACCTTC. This translates into CASSPAGEIYGYTF. V gene TRBV18 combines with J gene TRBJ1-2, with a possible D match to TRBD1 (5 bases). Germline V gene sequence: CDR1 KGHSH, CDR2 LQKENI. The CDR3 totals 14 residues. Deletions cut 3 bases from V and 4 bases from J, with 12 bases between. The whole variable domain, remainder taken from reference TRBV18 and TRBJ1-2, is NAGVMQNPRHLVRRRGQEARLRCSPMKGHSHVYWYRQLPEEGLKFMVYLQKENIIDESGMPKERFSAEFPKEGPSILRIQQVVRGDSAAYFCASSPAGEIYGYTFGSGTRLTVV.

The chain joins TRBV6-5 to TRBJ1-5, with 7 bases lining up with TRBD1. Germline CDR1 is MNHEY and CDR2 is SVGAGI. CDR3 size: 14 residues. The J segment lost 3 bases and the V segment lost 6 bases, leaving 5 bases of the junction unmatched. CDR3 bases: TGTGCCAGCAGGACGGGACAGATCAATCAGCCCCAGCATTTT. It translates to CASRTGQINQPQHF.

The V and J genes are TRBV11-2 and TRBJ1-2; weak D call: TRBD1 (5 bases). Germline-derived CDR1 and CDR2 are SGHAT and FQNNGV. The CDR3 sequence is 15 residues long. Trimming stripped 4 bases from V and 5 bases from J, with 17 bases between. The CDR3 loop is CASSSHRGRVYGYTF. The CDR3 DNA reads TGTGCCAGCAGCTCCCATAGGGGCAGGGTGTATGGCTACACCTTC.

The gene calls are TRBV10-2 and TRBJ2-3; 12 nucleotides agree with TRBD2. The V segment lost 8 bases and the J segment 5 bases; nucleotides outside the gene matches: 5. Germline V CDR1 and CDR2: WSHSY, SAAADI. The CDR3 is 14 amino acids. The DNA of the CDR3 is TGCGCCAGCCGACTAGCGGGAGCGGGAGATACGCAGTATTTT. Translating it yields CASRLAGAGDTQYF.

CDR3 sequence (DNA): TGTGCCATCAGTGTCTCCCCCGTCGGGAGGGACAATTCACCCCTCCACTTT. This gives the protein CAISVSPVGRDNSPLHF. The rearrangement joins TRBV10-3 to TRBJ1-6; a weak D match, TRBD1 (5 bases). The CDR3 is made up of 17 amino acids. Looked up from germline, CDR1 is ENHRY and CDR2 is SYGVKD. The V end was cut by 4 bases, the J end by 7 bases, with 20 bases between.

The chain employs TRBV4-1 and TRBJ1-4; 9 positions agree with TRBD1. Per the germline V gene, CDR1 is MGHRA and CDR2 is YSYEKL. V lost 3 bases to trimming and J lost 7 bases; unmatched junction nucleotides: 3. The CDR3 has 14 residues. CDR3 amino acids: CASSQGQGREKLFF. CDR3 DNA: TGCGCCAGCAGCCAGGGACAGGGACGTGAAAAACTGTTTTTT.

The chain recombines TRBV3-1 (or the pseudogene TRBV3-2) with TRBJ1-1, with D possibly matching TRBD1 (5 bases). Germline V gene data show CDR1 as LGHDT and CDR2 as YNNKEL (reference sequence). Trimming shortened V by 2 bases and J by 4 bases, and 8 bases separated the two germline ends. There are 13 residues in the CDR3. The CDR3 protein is CASSQRGGTEAFF. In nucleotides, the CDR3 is TGTGCCAGCAGCCAACGGGGGGGCACTGAAGCTTTCTTT.

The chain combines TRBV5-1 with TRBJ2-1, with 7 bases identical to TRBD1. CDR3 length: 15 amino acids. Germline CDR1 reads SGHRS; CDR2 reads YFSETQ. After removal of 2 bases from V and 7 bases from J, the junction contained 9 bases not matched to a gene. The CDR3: CASSLSTGIINEQFF. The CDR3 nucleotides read TGCGCCAGCAGCTTATCGACAGGGATAATAAATGAGCAGTTCTTC.

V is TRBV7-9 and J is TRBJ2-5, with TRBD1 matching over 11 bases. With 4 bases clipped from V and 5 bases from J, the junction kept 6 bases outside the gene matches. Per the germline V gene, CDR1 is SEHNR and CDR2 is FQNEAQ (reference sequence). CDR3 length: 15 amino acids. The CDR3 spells CASSYLGQGGETQYF. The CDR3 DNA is TGTGCCAGCAGCTACCTGGGACAGGGGGGGGAGACCCAGTACTTC.

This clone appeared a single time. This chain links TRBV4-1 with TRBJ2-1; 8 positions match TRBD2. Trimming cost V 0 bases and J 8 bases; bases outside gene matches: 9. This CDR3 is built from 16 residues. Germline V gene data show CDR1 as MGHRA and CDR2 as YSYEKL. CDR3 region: CASSQDTIGREDEQFF. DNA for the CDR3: TGCGCCAGCAGCCAAGATACGATCGGGCGGGAGGATGAGCAGTTCTTC.

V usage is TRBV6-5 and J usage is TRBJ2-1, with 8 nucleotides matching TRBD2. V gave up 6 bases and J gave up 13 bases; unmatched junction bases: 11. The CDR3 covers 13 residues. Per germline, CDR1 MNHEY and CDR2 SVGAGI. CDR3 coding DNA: TGTGCCAGCAGACCCGGGGGTAGCGGGACACAGTTCTTC. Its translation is CASRPGGSGTQFF.

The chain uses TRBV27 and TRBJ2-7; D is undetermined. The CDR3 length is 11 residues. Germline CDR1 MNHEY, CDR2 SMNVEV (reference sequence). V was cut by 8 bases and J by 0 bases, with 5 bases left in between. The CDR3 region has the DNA TGTGCCAGCGGGCACTCCTACGAGCAGTACTTC. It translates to CASGHSYEQYF.

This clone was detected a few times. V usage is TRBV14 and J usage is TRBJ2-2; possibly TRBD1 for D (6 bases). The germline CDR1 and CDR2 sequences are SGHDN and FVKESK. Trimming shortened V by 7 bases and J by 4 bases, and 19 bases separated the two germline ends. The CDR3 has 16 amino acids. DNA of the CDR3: TGTGCCAGCAACCCTGGTCAGGGGCGGATCACCGGGGAGCTGTTTTTT. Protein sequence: CASNPGQGRITGELFF.

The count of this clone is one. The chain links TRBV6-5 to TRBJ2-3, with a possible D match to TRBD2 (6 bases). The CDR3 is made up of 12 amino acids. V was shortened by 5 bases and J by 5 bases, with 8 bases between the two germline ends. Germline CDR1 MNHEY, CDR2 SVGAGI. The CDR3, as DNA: TGTGCCAGCAGTCCCGGGGGAGATACGCAGTATTTT. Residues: CASSPGGDTQYF.

The DNA for the CDR3 is TGTGCCAGCAGTTACGGGACAGGGGGCACTGAAGCTTTCTTT. Its translation: CASSYGTGGTEAFF. The chain joins TRBV6-5 to TRBJ1-1; 11 nucleotides align to TRBD1. Germline trimming cut 2 bases from V and 4 bases from J; bases unmatched to any gene: 0. This CDR3 region has 14 residues. The germline gives CDR1 MNHEY, CDR2 SVGAGI.

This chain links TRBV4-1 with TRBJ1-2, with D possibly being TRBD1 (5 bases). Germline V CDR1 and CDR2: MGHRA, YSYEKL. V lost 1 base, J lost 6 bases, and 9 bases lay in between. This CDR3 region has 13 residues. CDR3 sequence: CASSQAQGDGYTF. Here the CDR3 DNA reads TGCGCCAGCAGCCAAGCCCAGGGCGATGGCTACACCTTC.

The CDR3 DNA is TGTGCCAGCAGCTTGGGGTTCAGGGGGCAGGGCTCTGGGGCCAACGTCCTGACTTTC. This codes for CASSLGFRGQGSGANVLTF. The chain employs TRBV5-5 and TRBJ2-6; 8 positions agree with TRBD1. CDR1 is SGHKS and CDR2 is YYEKEE in the germline V gene (reference sequence). V trimming: 0 bases; J trimming: 0 bases; junction bases outside the gene matches: 8. CDR3 length equals 19 residues.

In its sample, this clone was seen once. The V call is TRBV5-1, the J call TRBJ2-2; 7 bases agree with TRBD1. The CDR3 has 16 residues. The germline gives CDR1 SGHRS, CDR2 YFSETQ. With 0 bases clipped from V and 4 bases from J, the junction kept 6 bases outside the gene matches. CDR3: CASSLGGQLSTGELFF. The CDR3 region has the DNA TGCGCCAGCAGCTTGGGGGGACAGTTGAGCACCGGGGAGCTGTTTTTT.

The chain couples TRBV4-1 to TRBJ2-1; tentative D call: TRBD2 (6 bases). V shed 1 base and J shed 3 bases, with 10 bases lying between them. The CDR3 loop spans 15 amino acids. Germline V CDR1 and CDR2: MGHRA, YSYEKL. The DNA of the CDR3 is TGCGCCAGCAGCCAAGGAACCGGGGGCTACAATGAGCAGTTCTTC. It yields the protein CASSQGTGGYNEQFF.

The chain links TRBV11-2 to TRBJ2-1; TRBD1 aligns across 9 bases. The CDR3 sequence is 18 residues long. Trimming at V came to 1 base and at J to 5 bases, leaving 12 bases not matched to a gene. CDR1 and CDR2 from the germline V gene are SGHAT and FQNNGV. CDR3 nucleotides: TGTGCCAGCAGCTTAGTTCCTGGCGGACAGGGGACGGACAATGAGCAGTTCTTC. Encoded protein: CASSLVPGGQGTDNEQFF.